This entry lists 12 T cell receptor beta chains sequenced from one sample in a study of cytomegalovirus exposure and HLA in healthy donors (dated by TCRdb to 2016 to 2017). The library was made by the immunoSEQ multiplex PCR assay. For the multiplex PCR, a mixture combining 60 forward primers for TCR Vbeta segments and 13 reverse primers for TCR Jbeta segments was used. Entries here come from immuneACCESS through TCRdb and include only in-frame sequences with V and J called. Some clones fail to appear in such tables; in the studies checked, an unresolved V gene covers under half of the shortfall, and the cause of the remainder is unknown. The sample includes 85,000 to 120,000 clones, with roughly 73% observed a single time. Of the sample, about 2.3% falls within the top ten clones. The specimen was PBMCs. These TCRs come from a man aged 40-49 years in good health and CMV-seronegative.

The sample holds a few counts of this clone. The sample contains more than one DNA sequence encoding this CDR3. The chain couples TRBV6-6 to TRBJ2-7, with D possibly matching TRBD1 (5 bases). The germline V gene encodes CDR1 MNHNY and CDR2 SVGAGI (reference sequence). Between the trimmed V and J ends, which lost 0 bases and 0 bases, there was a span of 9 bases. The CDR3 contains 15 residues. The CDR3 DNA is TGTGCCAGCAGTTACTCGCCCGACAGCTCCTACGAGCAGTACTTC. Its translation is CASSYSPDSSYEQYF.

The chain joins TRBV27 to TRBJ2-2; the D gene is possibly TRBD1 (6 bases). This CDR3 has 16 residues. Germline V gene sequence: CDR1 MNHEY, CDR2 SMNVEV (reference sequence). The V and J ends lost 6 bases and 2 bases respectively, with 16 bases between them. The CDR3 is CASRWSGAINTGELFF. For the CDR3, the DNA is TGTGCCAGCAGGTGGTCAGGGGCCATCAACACCGGGGAGCTGTTTTTT.

This chain joins TRBV15 and TRBJ2-7; TRBD2 matches at 11 bases. Germline trimming cut 2 bases from V and 3 bases from J; bases unmatched to any gene: 6. CDR3 length equals 16 residues. Germline CDR1 and CDR2: LNHNV and YYDKDF (reference sequence). CDR3 DNA: TGTGCCACCAGCAGACCCTCCGGGACTAGCGGCTACGAGCAGTACTTC. Its protein is CATSRPSGTSGYEQYF.

The chain couples TRBV6-6 to TRBJ2-7, with TRBD1 identical over 7 bases. The CDR3 is 14 residues long. The V gene end was trimmed by 5 bases and the J gene end by 2 bases; junction bases not matched to a gene: 6. In germline, CDR1 is MNHNY, CDR2 SVGAGI (reference sequence). For the CDR3, the DNA is TGTGCCAGCAGTCAGATGGACAGGCCCTACGAGCAGTACTTC. Its translation is CASSQMDRPYEQYF.

V usage is TRBV5-4 and J usage is TRBJ1-3; 9 positions match TRBD1. With V trimmed by 3 bases and J by 0 bases, 7 bases remained unmatched. The length of the CDR3 is 17 residues. Germline V gene lookup returns CDR1 SGHNT and CDR2 YYREEE (reference sequence). In nucleotides, the CDR3 is TGTGCCAGCAGCTGGGGCGGACAGGGGCCCTCTGGAAACACCATATATTTT. As protein: CASSWGGQGPSGNTIYF.

This clone has a handful of counts. The rearrangement uses TRBV6-5 and TRBJ1-4, with 8 bases fitting TRBD1. V was pared by 6 bases and J by 7 bases, with 10 bases of the junction left unmatched. The CDR3 runs 15 residues. In germline, CDR1 is MNHEY, CDR2 SVGAGI. CDR3 sequence: CASSRRTGTGEKLFF. The CDR3 DNA follows: TGTGCCAGCAGCCGTAGGACAGGGACGGGTGAAAAACTGTTTTTT.

The chain joins TRBV5-1 to TRBJ1-5; D not certain. The CDR3 is 13 amino acids. The V gene's germline CDR1 is SGHRS and CDR2 YFSETQ. V was trimmed by 0 bases and J by 4 bases, leaving 5 bases between them. The CDR3 sequence is CASSLGRNQPQHF. The CDR3 nucleotides are TGCGCCAGCAGCTTGGGCAGAAATCAGCCCCAGCATTTT.

The gene calls are TRBV5-1 and TRBJ2-7, with a tentative D call TRBD2 (6 bases). Germline V gene lookup returns CDR1 SGHRS and CDR2 YFSETQ. The CDR3 spans 18 residues. Trimming removed 4 bases from V and 6 bases from J, with 29 bases in between. The CDR3 DNA is TGCGCCAGCAGCGACCCGGGAGACACCCTCGGTCTAAACTCCGAGCAGTACTTC. Amino acids: CASSDPGDTLGLNSEQYF.

The table lists this clone with a few counts. The V call is TRBV11-3, the J call TRBJ2-7; a possible D gene is TRBD1 (6 bases). CDR1 and CDR2 from the germline V gene are SGHNT and YENEEA. This CDR3 contains 15 residues. With 1 base removed from V and 5 bases from J, the gap between germline ends came to 15 bases. CDR3 sequence (DNA): TGTGCCAGCAGCTTAGTCAGGGCAGGGGCCGACGAGCAGTACTTC. Amino acid sequence: CASSLVRAGADEQYF.

This clone was recorded only once. V and J are TRBV9 and TRBJ2-1; TRBD2 aligns across 7 bases. The CDR3 covers 15 residues. Germline V gene sequence: CDR1 SGDLS, CDR2 YYNGEE. J gave up 4 bases and V 2 bases, and 6 bases lay outside the gene matches. This chain's CDR3 is CASSVSLAVYNEQFF. The CDR3 DNA reads TGTGCCAGCAGCGTGTCGCTAGCGGTGTACAATGAGCAGTTCTTC.

CDR3 sequence (DNA): TGTGCCAGCAGCCCGGGACTAGCGGGGGTTGGCACAGATACGCAGTATTTT. This encodes CASSPGLAGVGTDTQYF. This chain links TRBV11-3 with TRBJ2-3, with 14 nucleotides matching TRBD2. Germline CDR1 SGHNT, CDR2 YENEEA. J lost 1 base, V lost 5 bases, and 5 bases had no gene match. The CDR3 sequence is 17 residues long.

The rearrangement uses TRBV7-8 and TRBJ2-3; TRBD2 aligns across 7 bases. The CDR3 runs 14 residues. CDR1 is SGHVS, CDR2 FQNEAQ, per germline. Trimming took 5 bases from V and 2 from J; bases not matched to a gene: 4. The CDR3: CASSTRGTTDTQYF. In DNA form, the CDR3 reads TGTGCCAGCAGCACGCGGGGGACCACAGATACGCAGTATTTT.